The rows below give T cell receptor beta chains drawn from one sample of a study of PD-L1 blockade in urothelial cancer. The assay was immunoSEQ multiplex PCR, and TCRdb's table has in-frame clones only and misses some. The sample lists 60,000 to 75,000 clones; about 86% were seen once. The sequencing used PBMCs, collected around atezolizumab (anti-PD-L1) treatment. Receptors originate from a man in his fifties or sixties with urothelial cancer. Each CDR3 is given with its conserved first and last residue. Expanded clones are given a class, and other clones once, few, many or no size at all.

CASSRDLQYEQYF	TRBV6-1	.	13	TRBJ2-7
CASSLRTGPNTEAFF	TRBV9	few	15	TRBJ1-1
CASSTDRGGGQPQHF	TRBV18	.	15	TRBJ1-5
CASSLGQGRDEQFF	TRBV5-1	.	14	TRBJ2-1
CASSLGPAGNQPQHF	TRBV5-1	.	15	TRBJ1-5
CASSFNQGQEPNQPQHF	TRBV12-1	.	17	TRBJ1-5
CASSLDLTGSQYF	TRBV5-1	.	13	TRBJ2-7
CASRVPGPSNSPLHF	TRBV6-5	.	15	TRBJ1-6
CASREQGRKEKLFF	TRBV28	.	14	TRBJ1-4
CASSSGYNEQFF	TRBV5-1	.	12	TRBJ2-1
CASSRQEANYGYTF	TRBV19	.	14	TRBJ1-2
CASSRELDSYGYTF	TRBV5-8	.	14	TRBJ1-2
CASSTPIREPQHF	TRBV28	.	13	TRBJ1-5
CASKYRTGDSNQPQHF	TRBV6-6	.	16	TRBJ1-5
CASSRQGRKETQYF	TRBV2	once	14	TRBJ2-5
CASSLVLAGGTNRPDTQYF	TRBV5-4	.	19	TRBJ2-3
CASSPQHTSTLHF	TRBV7-9	.	13	TRBJ1-6
CASSSTGQGTSGNTIYF	TRBV5-1	.	17	TRBJ1-3
CASGDRRVRQPQHF	TRBV10-2	few	14	TRBJ1-5
CASSLTSGQETQYF	TRBV5-1	.	14	TRBJ2-5
CASSASLRGTEAFF	TRBV11-3	.	14	TRBJ1-1
CASSSEGGTGELFF	TRBV13	few	14	TRBJ2-2